This T cell receptor (beta chain) stems from a study of blood T cell repertoires in COVID-19. About the research overall: Spain, Italy and the United States supplied samples that represented acute and convalescent COVID-19. T cells, B-cell-depleted T cells, or PBMCs provided the cDNA or gDNA that served as material.

Trimming stripped 4 bases from V and 5 bases from J, with 12 bases between. The CDR3 consists of 13 residues. CDR1 and CDR2 from the germline V gene are SGHTA and FQGNSA. Original methodology: From reference gene primer amplification, estimates of nucleated cell counts were derived. TCRdb keeps only in-frame clones here, not all; method: immunoSEQ multiplex PCR. V, J and clone size derive from that table, while D and trimming were established from the DNA sequence. The sample holds 100,000 to 150,000 clones, 88% seen once. The sequence derives from a human donor in a cohort sampled during active COVID-19. Sequenced material: peripheral blood. V gene TRBV7-2 combines with J gene TRBJ2-7; D is unclear. As DNA, the CDR3 is TGTGCCAGCAGCTCTAGAGTAAGCCACGAGCAGTACTTC. Translated, it gives CASSSRVSHEQYF.